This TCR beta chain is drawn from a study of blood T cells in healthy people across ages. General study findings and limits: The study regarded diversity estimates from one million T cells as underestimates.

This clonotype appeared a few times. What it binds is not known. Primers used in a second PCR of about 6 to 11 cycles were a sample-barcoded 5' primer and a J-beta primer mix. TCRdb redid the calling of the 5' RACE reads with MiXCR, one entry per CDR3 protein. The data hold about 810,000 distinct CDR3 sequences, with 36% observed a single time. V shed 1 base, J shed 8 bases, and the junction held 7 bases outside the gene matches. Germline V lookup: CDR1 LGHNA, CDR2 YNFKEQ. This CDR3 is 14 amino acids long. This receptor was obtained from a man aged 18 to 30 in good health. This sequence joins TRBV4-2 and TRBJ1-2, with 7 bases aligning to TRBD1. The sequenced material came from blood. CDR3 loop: CASSQAAQGRGYTF. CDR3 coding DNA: TGTGCCAGCAGCCAAGCGGCACAGGGGCGAGGCTACACCTTC.